The next 14 T cell receptor beta chains were all read from a single sample in a study of blood T cell repertoires in COVID-19. The table came from immunoSEQ multiplex PCR; TCRdb's copy has only in-frame clones and leaves some out. The sample records about 170,000 clones, 70% to 85% being singletons. The material sequenced was PBMCs or T cells enriched from blood (not recorded which). These receptors came from a woman aged 70 to 79 in a cohort exposed to, infected with or recovered from COVID-19 (not recorded which).

V usage is TRBV29-1 and J usage is TRBJ1-5; no reliable D call. Germline values: CDR1 SQVTM, CDR2 ANQGSEA. V was trimmed by 4 bases and J by 7 bases, leaving 14 bases between them. The CDR3 covers 13 residues. The CDR3 is CSVGMGSGQPQHF. CDR3 in DNA: TGCAGCGTTGGGATGGGGAGTGGGCAGCCCCAGCATTTT. The variable domain in full, completed from reference TRBV29-1 and TRBJ1-5, reads SAVISQKPSRDICQRGTSLTIQCQVDSQVTMMFWYRQQPGQSLTLIATANQGSEATYESGFVIDKFPISRPNLTFSTLTVSNMSPEDSSIYLCSVGMGSGQPQHFGDGTRLSIL.

This clone was found a few times. The gene calls are TRBV5-6 and TRBJ2-5; the match to TRBD2 covers 10 bases. Germline-derived CDR1 and CDR2 are SGHDT and YYEEEE. After removal of 4 bases from V and 5 bases from J, the junction contained 5 bases not matched to a gene. CDR3 length: 14 amino acids. CDR3 in amino acids: CASSPSGRSETQYF. The CDR3 DNA reads as TGTGCCAGCAGCCCTAGCGGGAGAAGCGAGACCCAGTACTTC.

The chain has TRBV25-1 and TRBJ2-1, with 7 bases that match TRBD1. The CDR3 contains 11 residues. Germline CDR1 is MGHDK and CDR2 is SYGVNS. Germline trimming cut 3 bases from V and 12 bases from J; bases unmatched to any gene: 2. The CDR3 DNA reads TGTGCCAGCAGTGAGAGGGACAGGCAGTTCTTC. It encodes CASSERDRQFF.

This clone has a handful of counts. This chain links TRBV11-2 with TRBJ2-3; D gene ambiguous. CDR1 and CDR2 from the germline V gene are SGHAT and FQNNGV. V was clipped by 2 bases and J by 2 bases, with 11 bases between them. This CDR3 is 15 amino acids long. The CDR3 DNA reads TGTGCCAGCAGCTTAATCGGGTCAGACACAGATACGCAGTATTTT. This translates into CASSLIGSDTDTQYF.

The chain carries TRBV18 and TRBJ1-1; weak D call: TRBD1 (5 bases). The CDR3 extends over 14 amino acids. Trimming removed 3 bases from V and 2 bases from J, with 10 bases in between. CDR1 KGHSH and CDR2 LQKENI come from the germline V gene. CDR3 sequence reads: CASSPGHQNTEAFF. CDR3 bases: TGTGCCAGCTCACCTGGACACCAAAACACTGAAGCTTTCTTT.

The V gene is TRBV7-9, the J gene TRBJ1-5; D is perhaps TRBD1 (5 bases). The CDR3 runs to 14 residues. Germline-derived CDR1 and CDR2 are SEHNR and FQNEAQ (reference sequence). Trimming shortened V by 5 bases and J by 9 bases, and 17 bases separated the two germline ends. This chain's CDR3 is CASSDVRDLGPQHF. CDR3 nucleotide sequence: TGTGCCAGCAGCGACGTCAGGGATTTGGGGCCCCAGCATTTT.

The rearrangement joins TRBV6-5 to TRBJ2-7; 8 positions agree with TRBD2. J was trimmed by 2 bases and V by 4 bases; bases with no gene match: 10. The germline CDR1 and CDR2 sequences are MNHEY and SVGAGI. The CDR3 consists of 16 residues. The CDR3: CASSSGRSGSPYEQYF. CDR3 sequence (DNA): TGTGCCAGCAGTTCAGGGCGGAGCGGGAGTCCCTACGAGCAGTACTTC.

The DNA for the CDR3 is TGTGCCAGCAGTACCTTAAAACAGGGGGCAGGTGGAAACACCATATATTTT. Amino acids: CASSTLKQGAGGNTIYF. The chain links TRBV6-8 to TRBJ1-3, with 9 bases lining up with TRBD1. CDR1 is MNHGY, CDR2 SAAAGT, per germline. CDR3 length: 17 amino acids. Germline trimming cut 5 bases from V and 3 bases from J; bases unmatched to any gene: 11.

This chain links TRBV7-2 with TRBJ1-5; the D gene is possibly TRBD1 (6 bases). Trimming cost V 8 bases and J 6 bases, with 14 bases left between them. The length of the CDR3 is 13 residues. Germline values: CDR1 SGHTA, CDR2 FQGNSA. This CDR3 reads CASGTGFGQPQHF. For the CDR3, the DNA is TGTGCCAGCGGAACAGGGTTCGGTCAGCCCCAGCATTTT.

The rearrangement uses TRBV19 and TRBJ1-2; 7 positions match TRBD1. With V trimmed by 8 bases and J by 7 bases, 10 bases remained unmatched. The CDR3 consists of 13 residues. Germline assignment: CDR1 LNHDA and CDR2 SQIVND (reference sequence). CDR3 nucleotides: TGTGCCAGTTTCAACGGACAGGCCGCTGGCTACACCTTC. It is translated as CASFNGQAAGYTF.

For this clone: The junction departs from germline at one end; a sequencing error may be responsible. The V call is TRBV7-7, the J call TRBJ2-1, with D unclear. The CDR3 spans 15 residues. Germline values: CDR1 SSHAT, CDR2 FNYEAQ (reference sequence). CDR3 nucleotide sequence: TGTGCTAGCAGCCCTTTTGTGGGCAGTCACAATGAGCAGTTCTTC. It encodes CASSPFVGSHNEQFF.

V usage is TRBV18 and J usage is TRBJ1-2; 10 bases line up with TRBD1. This CDR3 has 14 residues. Germline lookup yields CDR1 KGHSH and CDR2 LQKENI. V was pared by 3 bases and J by 5 bases, with 3 bases of the junction left unmatched. CDR3 residues: CASSPGQGYYGYTF. DNA for the CDR3: TGTGCCAGCTCACCGGGACAGGGGTATTATGGCTACACCTTC.

The chain employs TRBV2 and TRBJ2-7; D is perhaps TRBD1 (6 bases). The CDR3 consists of 13 residues. The V gene lost 6 bases and the J gene lost 5 bases, with 14 bases spanning the gap. Germline values: CDR1 SNHLY, CDR2 FYNNEI. CDR3 bases: TGTGCCAGCAGCAAGGGGGAAGAGAACGAGCAGTACTTC. The encoded protein is CASSKGEENEQYF. Together with reference TRBV2 and TRBJ2-7, the CDR3 gives the full variable domain: EPEVTQTPSHQVTQMGQEVILRCVPISNHLYFYWYRQILGQKVEFLVSFYNNEISEKSEIFDDQFSVERPDGSNFTLKIRSTKLEDSAMYFCASSKGEENEQYFGPGTRLTVT.

J is TRBJ2-7 and V is TRBV12-5, with a tentative D call TRBD1 (5 bases). V lost 4 bases to trimming and J lost 4 bases, with 5 bases between them. This CDR3 is built from 11 residues. Germline values: CDR1 LGHNT, CDR2 FRNRAP. This chain's CDR3 is CASGSGYEQYF. CDR3 bases: TGTGCTAGTGGTTCAGGGTACGAGCAGTACTTC.